Listed below are T cell receptor beta chains from one sample, sequenced in a study of blood T cell repertoires in COVID-19. The data were produced by immunoSEQ multiplex PCR, yet TCRdb's version contains in-frame clones alone and is incomplete. Among around 300,000 clones, 80% to 90% were seen once, and the ten largest hold about 11%. Sequencing was done on a sample of peripheral blood. The receptors shown here come from a woman aged 70-85 years with acute or convalescent COVID-19. CDR3s include the opening cysteine and the closing phenylalanine or tryptophan. Each record gives: clone size, J gene, D gene, CDR3 length, V gene, CDR3 DNA, CDR3 protein. A D gene is named only where the DNA matches it firmly. Size values are once, few and many counts, or a class for expanded clones, and some rows have none.

- TRBJ1-2 - 14 TRBV10-3 TGTGCCATCAGTGAATTAGCGACTCCTTCAGGCTACACCTTC CAISELATPSGYTF
- TRBJ2-5 - 13 TRBV6-5 TGTGCCAGCAGTCCCTGGGGGCTTGAGACCCAGTACTTC CASSPWGLETQYF
- TRBJ2-5 TRBD2 15 TRBV5-6 TGTGCCAGCAGCTTAAGGCTAGCGGGGGCCGGGACCCAGTACTTC CASSLRLAGAGTQYF
- TRBJ2-7 - 13 TRBV3-1/TRBV3-2 TGTGCCAGCAGTCTCGGTAACTCCTACGAGCAGTACTTC CASSLGNSYEQYF
once TRBJ2-3 - 13 TRBV5-1 TGCGCCAGCAGCCGCCCCCAGGCGGATACGCAGTATTTT CASSRPQADTQYF
- TRBJ1-1 TRBD1 15 TRBV14 TGTGCCAGCAGCCGGGAGGGACAGGGGGGCACTGAAGCTTTCTTT CASSREGQGGTEAFF
once TRBJ1-1 TRBD1 14 TRBV3-1/TRBV3-2 TGTGCCAGCAGCCAAGACGGGACAGGCACTGAAGCTTTCTTT CASSQDGTGTEAFF
- TRBJ1-1 - 14 TRBV18 TGTGCCAGCTCACCTAACAGGGTTGGCACTGAAGCTTTCTTT CASSPNRVGTEAFF
- TRBJ1-1 - 14 TRBV6-5 TGTGCCAGCCGCCCTCTTACCCGGGACACTGAAGCTTTCTTT CASRPLTRDTEAFF
- TRBJ2-3 TRBD2 17 TRBV5-1 TGCGCCAGCAGCTTGGATCCCCTACGGGGGGGCACAGATACGCAGTATTTT CASSLDPLRGGTDTQYF
- TRBJ2-3 TRBD1 14 TRBV19 TGTGCCAGTAGTATACAGGGGGCGCAAGATACGCAGTATTTT CASSIQGAQDTQYF
- TRBJ2-5 - 13 TRBV9 TGTGCCAGCAGCTATTACTCCTGGGAGACCCAGTACTTC CASSYYSWETQYF
few TRBJ2-7 TRBD2 14 TRBV7-9 TGTGCCAGCAGCTACTACGGGACTACCTACGAGCAGTACTTC CASSYYGTTYEQYF
- TRBJ1-2 - 13 TRBV12-5 TGTGCTAGTGCCCTTCCCGGGTCTGGAGGCTACACCTTC CASALPGSGGYTF
- TRBJ2-3 TRBD2 15 TRBV2 TGTGCCAGCAGGGAAACTCGGGGGGGCCATGATACGCAGTATTTT CASRETRGGHDTQYF
- TRBJ2-3 TRBD1 17 TRBV3-1/TRBV3-2 TGTGCCAGCAGCCCTTCCAGGGGACAGGGACCTAAGAATACGCAGTATTTT CASSPSRGQGPKNTQYF
- TRBJ1-5 TRBD1 13 TRBV6-5 TGTGCCAGCAGCCAATCCCGGGACAGGCCCCAGCATTTT CASSQSRDRPQHF
- TRBJ1-5 TRBD1 14 TRBV7-9 TGTGCCAGCAGCTTGGAAGGGGGCGTTCAGCCCCAGCATTTT CASSLEGGVQPQHF
- TRBJ1-2 TRBD1 15 TRBV6-1 TGTGCCAGCAGTGAAACAGGGACAGGGATCTATGGCTACACCTTC CASSETGTGIYGYTF
- TRBJ1-2 TRBD1 15 TRBV7-9 TGTGCCAGCAGCCCCGGGACAGGAGGGGAGTATGGCTACACCTTC CASSPGTGGEYGYTF
- TRBJ2-3 - 15 TRBV7-9 TGTGCCAGCAGCCCCTCAAGAGCAGGTGTAGATACGCAGTATTTT CASSPSRAGVDTQYF
- TRBJ2-2 TRBD2 15 TRBV5-4 TGTGCCAGCAGCCCAAGAGCGGGGGGCTTCGGGGAGCTGTTTTTT CASSPRAGGFGELFF
- TRBJ2-7 - 15 TRBV6-1 TGTGCCAGCAGTGAACTTTACAGGGTAAGCTACGAGCAGTACTTC CASSELYRVSYEQYF
- TRBJ1-1 TRBD1 14 TRBV18 TGTGCCAGCTCACCGACAGGGGCGAACACTGAAGCTTTCTTT CASSPTGANTEAFF
once TRBJ1-1 TRBD1 15 TRBV3-1/TRBV3-2 TGTGCCAGCAGCCATACAGGGGCCATGAACACTGAAGCTTTCTTT CASSHTGAMNTEAFF
many TRBJ1-1 - 11 TRBV5-8 TGTGCCAGCAGCTTTTCGACTGAAGCTTTCTTT CASSFSTEAFF
- TRBJ1-1 - 13 TRBV29-1 TGCAGCGTCGGGTGGGGGGGCCACACTGAAGCTTTCTTT CSVGWGGHTEAFF